Each of the 14 T cell receptor beta chains below was sequenced from the same sample in a study of blood T cell repertoires in COVID-19. Repertoires were generated with immunoSEQ multiplex PCR, while TCRdb's copy carries only in-frame clones and drops some. The table includes fewer than 150,000 clones, around 83% detected once. Sequenced sample: peripheral blood. These receptor sequences come from a human donor in a cohort sampled during active COVID-19.

This clone was detected only once. The V gene is TRBV15, the J gene TRBJ1-1; TRBD1 agrees at 7 bases. Germline CDR1 LNHNV, CDR2 YYDKDF (reference sequence). J was trimmed by 10 bases and V by 5 bases; bases with no gene match: 13. CDR3 length equals 14 residues. Here the CDR3 reads CATSVPTGPRGAFF. DNA of the CDR3: TGTGCCACCAGCGTTCCGACAGGGCCGAGGGGAGCTTTCTTT.

This clone was detected only a few times. The chain links TRBV6-5 to TRBJ2-1; TRBD2 aligns across 8 bases. V shed 2 bases, J shed 6 bases, and the junction held 6 bases outside the gene matches. The CDR3 is 15 amino acids. Germline V gene sequence: CDR1 MNHEY, CDR2 SVGAGI. Here the CDR3 DNA reads TGTGCCAGCAGTTACGGTCTAGCGGGCTCCAATGAGCAGTTCTTC. Amino acids: CASSYGLAGSNEQFF.

The sample holds one count of this clone. The CDR3 sequence is CASSSGQGAGNEQFF. In DNA form, the CDR3 reads TGTGCCAGCAGCTCGGGACAGGGGGCTGGAAATGAGCAGTTCTTC. The chain couples TRBV7-9 to TRBJ2-1, with 12 bases identical to TRBD1. The germline gives CDR1 SEHNR, CDR2 FQNEAQ (reference sequence). The CDR3 is 15 amino acids. V shed 4 bases, J shed 7 bases, and the junction held 5 bases outside the gene matches.

The V gene is TRBV6-6, the J gene TRBJ1-1, with D possibly being TRBD1 (6 bases). The V and J ends lost 7 bases and 1 base respectively, with 10 bases between them. This CDR3 spans 13 amino acids. In germline, CDR1 is MNHNY, CDR2 SVGAGI (reference sequence). The CDR3 DNA reads TGTGCCAGCAACCCGACAGGGAACACTGAAGCTTTCTTT. Translated, it gives CASNPTGNTEAFF.

The CDR3 nucleotides are TGTGCCAGCAGTCGCGGGACAGCAATCTATGGCTACACCTTC. Translated: CASSRGTAIYGYTF. J is TRBJ1-2 and V is TRBV2; TRBD1 aligns across 7 bases. The CDR3 loop spans 14 amino acids. The germline V gene encodes CDR1 SNHLY and CDR2 FYNNEI. With V trimmed by 5 bases and J by 4 bases, 7 bases remained unmatched.

V is TRBV5-4 and J is TRBJ2-7; TRBD2 might be the D (6 bases). Trimming pared 3 bases from V and 5 bases from J, leaving 12 bases between. CDR3 length: 13 amino acids. CDR1 and CDR2 from the germline V gene are SGHNT and YYREEE (reference sequence). The DNA for the CDR3 is TGTGCCAGCAGCTCGGGAGATGGGCACGAGCAGTACTTC. Protein: CASSSGDGHEQYF.

V gene TRBV30 combines with J gene TRBJ1-3, with TRBD1 identical over 7 bases. Germline V lookup: CDR1 GTSNPN, CDR2 SVGIG (reference sequence). The CDR3 is 15 residues long. The V gene end was trimmed by 7 bases and the J gene end by 0 bases; junction bases not matched to a gene: 9. The CDR3 coding sequence is TGTGCCTCGATCGAGGGGGCCCGCTCTGGAAACACCATATATTTT. Its translation: CASIEGARSGNTIYF.

The J gene is TRBJ2-7, the V gene TRBV7-9, with 8 bases fitting TRBD2. Unmatched junction bases numbered 11, after V lost 2 bases and J lost 5 bases. CDR3 length: 16 amino acids. Germline V gene data show CDR1 as SEHNR and CDR2 as FQNEAQ (reference sequence). Here the CDR3 reads CASSLSGGTTSNEQYF. The CDR3, as DNA: TGTGCCAGCAGCTTATCGGGAGGGACGACTAGCAACGAGCAGTACTTC.

The rearrangement links TRBV7-2 to TRBJ2-1, with 13 bases that match TRBD2. The CDR3 spans 15 residues. The junction had 7 bases not matched to a gene; V was cut back by 4 bases and J by 10 bases. The germline V gene encodes CDR1 SGHTA and CDR2 FQGNSA. For the CDR3, the DNA is TGTGCCAGCAGCTCCACTAGCGGGAGGGCCAACGAGCAGTTCTTC. This translates into CASSSTSGRANEQFF. Full variable domain (missing parts from reference TRBV7-2 and TRBJ2-1): GAGVSQSPSNKVTEKGKDVELRCDPISGHTALYWYRQSLGQGLEFLIYFQGNSAPDKSGLPSDRFSAERTGGSVSTLTIQRTQQEDSAVYLCASSSTSGRANEQFFGPGTRLTVL.

The V gene is TRBV6-1, the J gene TRBJ1-2, with D unclear. V lost 3 bases and J lost 0, with 11 bases in between. CDR3 size: 15 residues. Germline CDR1 MNHNS, CDR2 SASEGT. The CDR3: CASSETTGTNYGYTF. As DNA, the CDR3 is TGTGCCAGCAGTGAGACTACTGGAACTAACTATGGCTACACCTTC.

CDR3: CASSAQGTGELFF. CDR3 nucleotides: TGTGCCAGCAGCGCACAGGGGACCGGGGAGCTGTTTTTT. The chain employs TRBV9 and TRBJ2-2; 7 positions agree with TRBD1. The germline gives CDR1 SGDLS, CDR2 YYNGEE. Trimming took 3 bases from V and 5 from J; bases not matched to a gene: 1. The CDR3 covers 13 residues.

The chain carries TRBV5-6 and TRBJ2-3, with a weak D call TRBD2 (7 bases). CDR1 is SGHDT, CDR2 YYEEEE, per germline. V shed 4 bases and J shed 0 bases, with 15 bases lying between them. The CDR3 totals 16 residues. The CDR3 loop reads CASSRGAGGSTDTQYF. The CDR3 DNA sequence: TGTGCCAGCAGCCGGGGGGCCGGGGGAAGCACAGATACGCAGTATTTT.

The rearrangement joins TRBV6-6 to TRBJ1-3, with a tentative D call TRBD1 (6 bases). V was shortened by 6 bases and J by 0 bases, with 9 bases between the two germline ends. Germline V CDR1 and CDR2: MNHNY, SVGAGI (reference sequence). The CDR3 covers 14 residues. The CDR3 here is CASRTGNSGNTIYF. CDR3 nucleotide sequence: TGTGCCAGCAGAACAGGGAACTCTGGAAACACCATATATTTT.

This rearrangement joins TRBV12-3 or TRBV12-4 to TRBJ1-2; perhaps TRBD1 as D (5 bases). The CDR3 has 12 amino acids. V lost 7 bases and J 6 bases, leaving 12 bases between the germline ends. This CDR3 reads CASTIEGDGYTF. Here the CDR3 DNA reads TGTGCCAGCACCATTGAAGGGGATGGCTACACCTTC.